This T cell receptor beta chain was sequenced in a study of tissue T cells after allogeneic stem cell transplantation. The protocol was immunoSEQ multiplex PCR, while the TCRdb copy is restricted to in-frame clones and leaves out a portion. The table has fewer than 7,500 clones, 50% seen once. This clone is labeled as medium-sized. The antigen remains undetermined. The gene names given are mouse names. Coverage ceases 1 residue before the CDR3 finishes, and the germline J gene fills in the end. Broader study findings: Only a limited share of tissue TCRs appeared in blood or spleen. This small cohort was clinically heterogeneous, and sampling depth was a limitation.

The germline gives CDR1 SGHND, CDR2 FRSKSL. V was pared by 3 bases and J by 4 bases, with 2 bases of the junction left unmatched. This CDR3 contains 13 residues. Time point of the sample: mouse harvest day 7 after allogeneic transplant. Mouse grafts combined 10^7 T-cell-depleted bone marrow cells with 10^6 splenic CD5+ T cells. Tissues came from B6→BALB/c major-mismatch GVHD mice at day 7 or 14. This chain uses TRBV15 with TRBJ2-7; 8 nucleotides align to TRBD1. This receptor was taken from a female BALB/c mouse given C57BL/6 T cells with graft-versus-host disease after an allogeneic hematopoietic cell transplant. What was sequenced was gut tissue. Partial CDR3 DNA: TGTGCCAGCAGTTTTACAGGGGGGTATGAACAGTAC. This encodes CASSFTGGYEQY. The CDR3, in full, reads CASSFTGGYEQYF. The whole variable domain, filled in from reference TRBV15 and TRBJ2-7, reads DAGVTQTPRHEVAEKGQTIILKCEPVSGHNDLFWYRQTKIQGLELLSYFRSKSLMEDGGAFKDRFKAEMLNSSFSTLKIQPTEPKDSAVYLCASSFTGGYEQYFGPGTRLTVL.